The T cell receptor (beta chain) under discussion was sequenced for a study of blood T cell repertoires in COVID-19. Study-wide context: COVID-19 samples, acute and convalescent, were from the United States, Italy and Spain.

In the study's own analysis: Amplification from reference gene primers served as the basis for estimated nucleated cell counts. TCRdb keeps only in-frame clones here, not all; method: immunoSEQ multiplex PCR. That table is the source of V, J and clone size, and D and trimming were worked out from the DNA. This table has 250,000 to 350,000 clones, approximately 85% appearing once. Cohorts were based on clinical histories the participants reported. Germline V lookup: CDR1 LNHDA, CDR2 SQIVND (reference sequence). The CDR3 is made up of 13 amino acids. V dropped 4 bases and J dropped 7; count of bases not matched to a gene: 6.

This clonotype was sampled from a woman aged 30 to 39 who had recovered from COVID-19. The chain combines TRBV19 with TRBJ2-7, with TRBD2 matching 8 bases. The sequenced sample consisted of PBMCs or T cells enriched from blood (not recorded which). The CDR3 reads CASSTGGRREQYF. The CDR3 nucleotides are TGTGCCAGTAGTACGGGAGGGCGTCGGGAGCAGTACTTC.